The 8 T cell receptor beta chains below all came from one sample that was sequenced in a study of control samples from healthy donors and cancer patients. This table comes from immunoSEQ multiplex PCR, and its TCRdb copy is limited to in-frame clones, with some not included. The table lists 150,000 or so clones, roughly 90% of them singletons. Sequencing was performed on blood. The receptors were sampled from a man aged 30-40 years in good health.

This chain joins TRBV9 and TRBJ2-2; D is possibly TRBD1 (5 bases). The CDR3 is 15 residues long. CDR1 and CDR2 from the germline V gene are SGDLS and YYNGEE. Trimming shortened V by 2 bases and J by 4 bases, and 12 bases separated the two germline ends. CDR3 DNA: TGTGCCAGCAGCGTCGGACCTCAGGGCACCGGGGAGCTGTTTTTT. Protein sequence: CASSVGPQGTGELFF.

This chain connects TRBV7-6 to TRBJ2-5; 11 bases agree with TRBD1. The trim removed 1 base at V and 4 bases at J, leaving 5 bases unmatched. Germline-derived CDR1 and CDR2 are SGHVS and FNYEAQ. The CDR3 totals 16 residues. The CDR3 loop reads CASSLGRTGGVETQYF. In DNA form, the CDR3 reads TGTGCCAGCAGCTTAGGGAGGACAGGGGGCGTAGAGACCCAGTACTTC. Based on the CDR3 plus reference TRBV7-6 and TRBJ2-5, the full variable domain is GAGVSQSPRYKVTKRGQDVALRCDPISGHVSLYWYRQALGQGPEFLTYFNYEAQQDKSGLPNDRFSAERPEGSISTLTIQRTEQRDSAMYRCASSLGRTGGVETQYFGPGTRLLVL.

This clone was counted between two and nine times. In nucleotides, the CDR3 is TGTGCCAGCAGTTACTCAACGGGACTAGCGGTAAATGAGCAGTTCTTC. Residues: CASSYSTGLAVNEQFF. This rearrangement joins TRBV6-6 to TRBJ2-1, with 11 bases aligning to TRBD2. Per the germline V gene, CDR1 is MNHNY and CDR2 is SVGAGI (reference sequence). CDR3 size: 16 residues. The junction had 5 bases not matched to a gene; V was cut back by 0 bases and J by 7 bases.

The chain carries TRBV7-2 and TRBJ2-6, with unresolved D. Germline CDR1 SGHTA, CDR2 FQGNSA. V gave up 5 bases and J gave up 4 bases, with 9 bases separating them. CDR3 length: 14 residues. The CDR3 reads CASSPTQGANVLTF. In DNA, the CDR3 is TGTGCCAGCAGCCCCACCCAAGGGGCCAACGTCCTGACTTTC.

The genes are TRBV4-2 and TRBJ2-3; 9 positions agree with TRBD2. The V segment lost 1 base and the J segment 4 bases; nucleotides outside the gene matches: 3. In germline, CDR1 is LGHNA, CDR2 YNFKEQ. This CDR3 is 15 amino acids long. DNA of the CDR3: TGTGCCAGCAGCCAAGGGGCGGGAGGGGCAGATACGCAGTATTTT. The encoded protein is CASSQGAGGADTQYF.

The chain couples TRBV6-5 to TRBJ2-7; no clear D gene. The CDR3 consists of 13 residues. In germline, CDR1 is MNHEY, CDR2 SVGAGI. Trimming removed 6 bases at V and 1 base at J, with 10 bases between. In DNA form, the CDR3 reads TGTGCCAGCAGGTTAACTAAATCCTACGAGCAGTACTTC. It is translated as CASRLTKSYEQYF.

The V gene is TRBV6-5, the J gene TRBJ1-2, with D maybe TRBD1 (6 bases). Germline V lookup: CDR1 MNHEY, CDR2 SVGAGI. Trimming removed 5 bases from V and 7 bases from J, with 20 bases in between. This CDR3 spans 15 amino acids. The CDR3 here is CASSPDNTGAGGYTF. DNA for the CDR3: TGTGCCAGCAGTCCCGACAATACGGGGGCTGGTGGCTACACCTTC.

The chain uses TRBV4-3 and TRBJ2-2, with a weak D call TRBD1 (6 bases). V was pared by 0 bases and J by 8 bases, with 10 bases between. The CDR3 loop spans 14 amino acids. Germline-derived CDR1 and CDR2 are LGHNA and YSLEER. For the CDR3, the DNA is TGCGCCAGCAGCCAAGATTCAGGGGCAGGGGAGCTGTTTTTT. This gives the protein CASSQDSGAGELFF.